Below are 17 T cell receptor beta chains sequenced from a single sample in a study of T cell responses to AZD1222 COVID-19 vaccine. TCRdb's table, derived via immunoSEQ multiplex PCR, lists solely in-frame clones and lacks some. This sample has 150,000 to 180,000 clones, with roughly nine tenths found just once. This material consisted of peripheral blood, taken on day 0 of AZD1222 vaccination. The receptors stem from an adult in good health.

The rearrangement joins TRBV18 to TRBJ2-2; maybe TRBD2 (5 bases). Germline CDR1 KGHSH, CDR2 LQKENI. V lost 0 bases to trimming and J lost 5 bases, with 7 bases between them. This CDR3 is 14 amino acids long. CDR3 sequence: CASSPPRVTGELFF. DNA for the CDR3: TGTGCCAGCTCACCACCGCGGGTGACCGGGGAGCTGTTTTTT.

The rearrangement links TRBV4-2 to TRBJ1-3; a weak D match, TRBD1 (6 bases). This CDR3 is 16 amino acids long. Deletions cut 5 bases from V and 1 base from J, with 15 bases between. The germline gives CDR1 LGHNA, CDR2 YNFKEQ. The CDR3 loop is CASSSSQGTSGNTIYF. The CDR3 DNA reads TGTGCCAGCAGCAGTTCCCAGGGGACGTCTGGAAACACCATATATTTT.

The chain recombines TRBV19 with TRBJ1-1; 7 bases fit TRBD1. Per germline, CDR1 LNHDA and CDR2 SQIVND (reference sequence). CDR3 length: 12 amino acids. V lost 3 bases and J lost 12; bases outside the gene matches: 7. The CDR3 coding sequence is TGTGCCAGTAGTATTGGGGGACAGTCTTCTTTCTTT. It specifies CASSIGGQSSFF.

The chain employs TRBV28 and TRBJ1-3; D ambiguous. V lost 6 bases and J lost 0, with 6 bases in between. This CDR3 has 13 residues. Germline V lookup: CDR1 MDHEN, CDR2 SYDVKM. CDR3 amino acids: CASSKPSGNTIYF. The CDR3, as DNA: TGTGCCAGCAGCAAACCCTCTGGAAACACCATATATTTT. Variable domain in full (rest from reference TRBV28 and TRBJ1-3): DVKVTQSSRYLVKRTGEKVFLECVQDMDHENMFWYRQDPGLGLRLIYFSYDVKMKEKGDIPEGYSVSREKKERFSLILESASTNQTSMYLCASSKPSGNTIYFGEGSWLTVV.

This rearrangement joins TRBV24-1 to TRBJ1-3; D remains unclear. This CDR3 comprises 15 residues. The ends were cut back, 7 bases at V and 0 bases at J, with 12 bases in the middle. The germline CDR1 and CDR2 sequences are KGHDR and SFDVKD. The CDR3 coding sequence is TGTGCCACCAGGGCTGACTGGGACTCTGGAAACACCATATATTTT. Protein product: CATRADWDSGNTIYF.

This chain connects TRBV7-2 to TRBJ2-3; 8 bases agree with TRBD1. The V gene end was trimmed by 5 bases and the J gene end by 6 bases; junction bases not matched to a gene: 10. The CDR3 has 15 amino acids. CDR1 and CDR2 from the germline V gene are SGHTA and FQGNSA. The CDR3 DNA follows: TGTGCCAGCAGCACCCACGTGACAGGGGTGGATACGCAGTATTTT. Protein: CASSTHVTGVDTQYF.

This rearrangement joins TRBV5-1 to TRBJ1-3, with TRBD1 matching over 7 bases. Germline CDR1 reads SGHRS; CDR2 reads YFSETQ. The length of the CDR3 is 18 residues. V trimming: 0 bases; J trimming: 0 bases; junction bases outside the gene matches: 9. The CDR3 DNA follows: TGCGCCAGCAGCTTGGAAGAAGGCAGGGGGAACTCTGGAAACACCATATATTTT. Encoded protein: CASSLEEGRGNSGNTIYF.

The V and J genes are TRBV4-3 and TRBJ1-1; no reliable D call. With 0 bases removed from V and 2 bases from J, the gap between germline ends came to 7 bases. Germline assignment: CDR1 LGHNA and CDR2 YSLEER. The CDR3 is made up of 14 amino acids. The CDR3 is CASSQEFRNTEAFF. The CDR3 region has the DNA TGCGCCAGCAGCCAAGAATTCCGTAACACTGAAGCTTTCTTT.

The CDR3 sequence: CASSLAALSGNTIYF. In DNA, the CDR3 is TGTGCCAGCAGCTTAGCGGCATTATCTGGAAACACCATATATTTT. The rearrangement joins TRBV7-9 to TRBJ1-3; D gene uncertain. Trimming took 0 bases from V and 1 from J, leaving 7 bases between them. Germline assignment: CDR1 SEHNR and CDR2 FQNEAQ (reference sequence). There are 15 residues in the CDR3.

The chain is built from TRBV5-1 and TRBJ2-2, with 9 positions matching TRBD2. J was trimmed by 1 base and V by 4 bases; bases with no gene match: 14. The CDR3 runs 19 residues. Per germline, CDR1 SGHRS and CDR2 YFSETQ. Written as DNA, the CDR3 is TGCGCCAGCAGCCGACAGCCCCACCAGACTAGCGGGAACACCGGGGAGCTGTTTTTT. Its translation: CASSRQPHQTSGNTGELFF.

The chain links TRBV7-2 to TRBJ1-5, with 8 nucleotides matching TRBD1. The V segment lost 6 bases and the J segment 6 bases; nucleotides outside the gene matches: 4. The CDR3 consists of 13 residues. Germline V gene lookup returns CDR1 SGHTA and CDR2 FQGNSA. Written as DNA, the CDR3 is TGTGCCAGCAGTTATACAGGGGGTCAGCCCCAGCATTTT. Translated, it gives CASSYTGGQPQHF.

The chain recombines TRBV7-2 with TRBJ1-4, with no clear D. The CDR3 spans 13 residues. Germline V gene lookup returns CDR1 SGHTA and CDR2 FQGNSA. Trimming left V 5 bases short and J 4 bases short, with 8 bases between. CDR3 nucleotide sequence: TGTGCCAGCAGCGTCAGGTATAATGAAAAACTGTTTTTT. Residues: CASSVRYNEKLFF.

Comments on this clone: No DNA is shown, since the ends of the CDR3 on it are uncertain; the CDR3 is the one TCRdb lists. The chain joins TRBV5-1 to TRBJ2-3; whether TRBD2, the table's D call, matches the DNA was not checked. The CDR3 length equals 17 residues, ends included. Germline CDR1 is SGHRS and CDR2 is YFSETQ. CDR3 residues: CASSFGAGLGTTDTQYF.

The chain is built from TRBV29-1 and TRBJ1-1; D unresolved. Between the trimmed V and J ends, which lost 7 bases and 8 bases, there was a span of 14 bases. The CDR3 totals 11 residues. Germline lookup yields CDR1 SQVTM and CDR2 ANQGSEA. Here the CDR3 reads CSAGNAREAFF. In DNA, the CDR3 is TGCAGCGCCGGGAACGCGAGAGAAGCTTTCTTT.

The chain recombines TRBV7-8 with TRBJ2-7, with 9 nucleotides matching TRBD1. J gave up 2 bases and V 6 bases, and 5 bases lay outside the gene matches. This CDR3 region has 14 residues. CDR1 and CDR2 from the germline V gene are SGHVS and FQNEAQ. As DNA, the CDR3 is TGTGCCAGCAGATCCGGGACAGGGCCCTACGAGCAGTACTTC. Protein: CASRSGTGPYEQYF.

The V gene is TRBV5-4, the J gene TRBJ2-3; 8 bases align to TRBD2. Germline-derived CDR1 and CDR2 are SGHNT and YYREEE (reference sequence). The CDR3 has 17 amino acids. J lost 5 bases, V lost 0 bases, and 11 bases had no gene match. In DNA, the CDR3 is TGTGCCAGCAGCTTGGATTTATTCGGGGGGGCGGGAGATACGCAGTATTTT. Protein sequence: CASSLDLFGGAGDTQYF. Filled out from reference TRBV5-4 and TRBJ2-3, the complete variable domain reads ETGVTQSPTHLIKTRGQQVTLRCSSQSGHNTVSWYQQALGQGPQFIFQYYREEENGRGNFPPRFSGLQFPNYSSELNVNALELDDSALYLCASSLDLFGGAGDTQYFGPGTRLTVL.

The chain uses TRBV5-4 and TRBJ1-6, with D maybe TRBD1 (5 bases). CDR1 is SGHNT and CDR2 is YYREEE in the germline V gene (reference sequence). CDR3 length: 13 residues. V lost 4 bases and J 8 bases, leaving 10 bases between the germline ends. The CDR3 nucleotides read TGTGCCAGCAGCCAAACAGGAGATTCACCCCTCCACTTT. Amino acids: CASSQTGDSPLHF.